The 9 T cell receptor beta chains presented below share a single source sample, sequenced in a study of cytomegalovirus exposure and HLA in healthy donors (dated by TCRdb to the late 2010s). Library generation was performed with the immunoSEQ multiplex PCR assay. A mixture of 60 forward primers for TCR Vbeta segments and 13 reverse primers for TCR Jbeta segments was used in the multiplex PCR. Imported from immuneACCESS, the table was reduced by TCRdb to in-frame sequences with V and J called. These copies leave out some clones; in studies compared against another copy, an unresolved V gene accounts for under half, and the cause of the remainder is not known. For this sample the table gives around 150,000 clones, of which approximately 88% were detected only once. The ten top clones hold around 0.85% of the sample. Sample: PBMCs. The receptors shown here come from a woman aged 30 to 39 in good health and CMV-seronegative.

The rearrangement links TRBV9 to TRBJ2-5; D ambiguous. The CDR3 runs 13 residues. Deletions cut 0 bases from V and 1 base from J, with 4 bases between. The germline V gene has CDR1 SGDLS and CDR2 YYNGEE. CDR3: CASSVGAQETQYF. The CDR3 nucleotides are TGTGCCAGCAGCGTAGGGGCCCAAGAGACCCAGTACTTC. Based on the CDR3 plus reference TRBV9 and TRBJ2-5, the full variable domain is DSGVTQTPKHLITATGQRVTLRCSPRSGDLSVYWYQQSLDQGLQFLIQYYNGEERAKGNILERFSAQQFPDLHSELNLSSLELGDSALYFCASSVGAQETQYFGPGTRLLVL.

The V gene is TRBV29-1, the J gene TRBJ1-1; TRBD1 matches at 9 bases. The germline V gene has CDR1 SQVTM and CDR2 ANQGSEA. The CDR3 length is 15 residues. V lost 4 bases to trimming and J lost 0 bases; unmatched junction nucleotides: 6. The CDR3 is CSVGYRGPVNTEAFF. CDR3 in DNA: TGCAGCGTTGGGTACAGGGGGCCGGTGAACACTGAAGCTTTCTTT.

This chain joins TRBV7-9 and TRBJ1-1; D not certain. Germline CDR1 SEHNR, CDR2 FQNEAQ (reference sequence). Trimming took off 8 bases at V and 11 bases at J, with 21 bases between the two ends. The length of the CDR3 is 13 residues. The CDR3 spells CASSGAGEMEAFF. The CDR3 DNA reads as TGTGCCAGCTCGGGAGCCGGTGAAATGGAGGCTTTCTTT.

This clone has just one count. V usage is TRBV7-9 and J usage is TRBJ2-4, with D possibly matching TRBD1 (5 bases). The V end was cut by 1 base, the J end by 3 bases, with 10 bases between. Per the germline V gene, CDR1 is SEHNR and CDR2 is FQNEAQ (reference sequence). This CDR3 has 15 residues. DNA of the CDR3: TGTGCCAGCAGCTTAGGCCGCCAGGGCAAAAACATTCAGTACTTC. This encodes CASSLGRQGKNIQYF.

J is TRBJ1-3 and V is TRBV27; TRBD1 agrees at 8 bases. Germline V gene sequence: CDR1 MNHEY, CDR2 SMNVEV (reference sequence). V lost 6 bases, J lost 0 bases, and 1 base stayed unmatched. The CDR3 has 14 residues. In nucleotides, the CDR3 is TGTGCCAGCAGCGACAGGGGCTCTGGAAACACCATATATTTT. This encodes CASSDRGSGNTIYF.

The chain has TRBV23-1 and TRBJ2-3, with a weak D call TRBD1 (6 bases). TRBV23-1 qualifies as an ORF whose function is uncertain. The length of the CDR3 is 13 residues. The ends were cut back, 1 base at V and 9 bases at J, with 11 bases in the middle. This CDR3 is CASSQLPGATQYF. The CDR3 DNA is TGCGCCAGCAGTCAATTGCCAGGGGCCACGCAGTATTTT.

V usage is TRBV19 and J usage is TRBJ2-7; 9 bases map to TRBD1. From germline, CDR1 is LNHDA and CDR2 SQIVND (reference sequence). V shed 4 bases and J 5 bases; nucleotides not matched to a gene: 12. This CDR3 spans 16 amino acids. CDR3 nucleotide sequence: TGTGCCAGTAGTAACCCAAGCGACAGGGGGATCGACGAGCAGTACTTC. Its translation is CASSNPSDRGIDEQYF.

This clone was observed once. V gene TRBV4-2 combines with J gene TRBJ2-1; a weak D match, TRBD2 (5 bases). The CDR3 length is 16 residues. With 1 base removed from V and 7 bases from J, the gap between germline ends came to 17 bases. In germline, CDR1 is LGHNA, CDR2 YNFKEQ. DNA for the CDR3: TGTGCCAGCAGCCAAGTTAAGGCTAGCCAGATGAATGAGCAGTTCTTC. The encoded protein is CASSQVKASQMNEQFF.

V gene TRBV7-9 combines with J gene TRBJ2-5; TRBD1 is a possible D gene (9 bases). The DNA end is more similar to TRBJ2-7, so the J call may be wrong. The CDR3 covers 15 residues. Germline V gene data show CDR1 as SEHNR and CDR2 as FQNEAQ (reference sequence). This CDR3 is CASSPRGGQGYEQYF. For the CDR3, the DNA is TGTGCCAGCAGCCCCCGGGGGGGACAGGGCTACGAGCAGTACTTC.